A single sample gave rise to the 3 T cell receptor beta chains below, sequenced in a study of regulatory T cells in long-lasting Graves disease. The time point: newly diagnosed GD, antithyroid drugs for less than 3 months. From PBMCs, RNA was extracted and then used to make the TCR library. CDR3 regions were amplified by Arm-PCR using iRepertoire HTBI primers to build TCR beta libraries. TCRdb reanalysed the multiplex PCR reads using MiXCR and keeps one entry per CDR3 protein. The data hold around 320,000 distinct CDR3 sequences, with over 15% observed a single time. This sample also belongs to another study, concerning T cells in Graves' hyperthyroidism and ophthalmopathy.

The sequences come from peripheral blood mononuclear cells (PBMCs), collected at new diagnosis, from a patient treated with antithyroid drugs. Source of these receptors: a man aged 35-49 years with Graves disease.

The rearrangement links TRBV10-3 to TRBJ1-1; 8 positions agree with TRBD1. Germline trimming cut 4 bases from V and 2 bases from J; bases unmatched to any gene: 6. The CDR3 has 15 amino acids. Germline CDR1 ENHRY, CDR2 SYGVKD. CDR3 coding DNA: TGTGCCATCAGTGTTCGGACAGGGAGTAACACTGAAGCTTTCTTT. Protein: CAISVRTGSNTEAFF.

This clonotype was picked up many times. The CDR3 bases are TGCGCCAGCAGCTTGGAGGCGTGGTTAAATGAGCAGTTCTTC. Its protein product is CASSLEAWLNEQFF. The rearrangement uses TRBV5-1 and TRBJ2-1; D is unclear. The CDR3 is 14 amino acids. Germline V gene lookup returns CDR1 SGHRS and CDR2 YFSETQ. V gave up 0 bases and J gave up 7 bases, with 11 bases separating them.

The CDR3 sequence: CAWCRDSATYEQYF. The CDR3 bases are TGTGCCTGGTGCCGGGACTCAGCTACCTACGAGCAGTACTTC. The chain carries TRBV30 and TRBJ2-7, with D maybe TRBD2 (6 bases). V lost 5 bases and J lost 2, with 16 bases in between. The CDR3 runs to 14 residues. The germline V gene encodes CDR1 GTSNPN and CDR2 SVGIG (reference sequence).